This T cell receptor (beta chain) was retrieved from a study of graft-versus-host responses after intestinal transplantation. Notes on this clone: Antigen: not known.

Sequenced by immunoSEQ multiplex PCR; TCRdb stores in-frame clones only, minus some. This sample yields approximately 90,000 clones, of which roughly 91% are seen a single time; approximately 2% belongs to the top ten. The sample in question was unstimulated CD8+ T cells sorted from spleen or lymph node cells, obtained before intestinal transplant. The clonotype originates from a human donor who received an intestinal transplant.

DNA of the CDR3: TGCAGTGCTAAATTCGGCACTGAAGCTTTCTTT. Translation gives CSAKFGTEAFF. The J gene is TRBJ1-1, the V gene TRBV20-1; D is unclear. Trimming pared 4 bases from V and 4 bases from J, leaving 7 bases between. This CDR3 spans 11 amino acids. The germline CDR1 and CDR2 sequences are DFQATT and SNEGSKA (reference sequence).